A single sample gave rise to the 27 T cell receptor beta chains below, sequenced in a study of CD4 T cells in relation to SARS-CoV-2 and coronaviruses. Sequencing used immunoSEQ multiplex PCR; TCRdb keeps in-frame clones, though not all of them. The table includes 15,000 to 20,000 clones, about 68% detected once. Unexposed donor CD4+ T cells date from about 2011-2018, before the COVID-19 pandemic. CD4+ T cells were isolated from the cells after 10 days of culture. For these receptors, no antigen is known. Sequencing was carried out using CD4+ T cells from PBMCs, cultured in vitro. The receptor source for this set is a human donor in good health.

The J gene is TRBJ1-3, the V gene TRBV28, with D possibly TRBD1 on 5 matching bases. Germline V gene lookup returns CDR1 MDHEN and CDR2 SYDVKM. The CDR3 has 16 residues. The germline V and J ends were trimmed by 6 bases and 1 base, with 16 bases remaining between them. The CDR3 DNA is TGTGCCAGCAGCCTCGATGGGCAGGGTTCTGGAAACACCATATATTTT. It is translated as CASSLDGQGSGNTIYF. The whole variable domain, filled in from reference TRBV28 and TRBJ1-3, reads DVKVTQSSRYLVKRTGEKVFLECVQDMDHENMFWYRQDPGLGLRLIYFSYDVKMKEKGDIPEGYSVSREKKERFSLILESASTNQTSMYLCASSLDGQGSGNTIYFGEGSWLTVV.

The J gene is TRBJ2-3, the V gene TRBV11-2; D remains ambiguous. The CDR3 is made up of 13 amino acids. Germline V gene lookup returns CDR1 SGHAT and CDR2 FQNNGV. V lost 5 bases and J lost 2, with 8 bases in between. The CDR3 protein is CASSHNPTDTQYF. CDR3 in DNA: TGTGCCAGCAGCCACAACCCCACAGATACGCAGTATTTT.

This sequence joins TRBV24-1 and TRBJ1-2; no clear D gene. This CDR3 spans 13 amino acids. With 4 bases removed from V and 1 base from J, the gap between germline ends came to 6 bases. Germline assignment: CDR1 KGHDR and CDR2 SFDVKD. As DNA, the CDR3 is TGTGCCACCAGTGACGACGTTAACTATGGCTACACCTTC. This codes for CATSDDVNYGYTF.

The V call is TRBV5-1, the J call TRBJ2-1; 7 nucleotides match TRBD2. CDR1 SGHRS and CDR2 YFSETQ come from the germline V gene. CDR3 size: 16 residues. With V trimmed by 0 bases and J by 8 bases, 11 bases remained unmatched. CDR3 nucleotides: TGCGCCAGCAGCTTGGGGTGGGAGGGCCGACGGGATGAGCAGTTCTTC. Amino acids: CASSLGWEGRRDEQFF.

The genes are TRBV28 and TRBJ2-1, with a tentative D call TRBD2 (6 bases). The germline CDR1 and CDR2 sequences are MDHEN and SYDVKM. V shed 7 bases and J shed 10 bases, with 23 bases lying between them. CDR3 length: 15 amino acids. The CDR3 is CASTPPVAAPGEQFF. The CDR3 bases are TGTGCCAGCACTCCCCCGGTAGCGGCCCCGGGGGAGCAGTTCTTC.

The chain carries TRBV9 and TRBJ1-3; no clear D gene. The germline V gene has CDR1 SGDLS and CDR2 YYNGEE. The V gene lost 4 bases and the J gene lost 3 bases, with 14 bases spanning the gap. There are 15 residues in the CDR3. The CDR3 is CASSFGSPLGNTIYF. The CDR3 nucleotides are TGTGCCAGCAGCTTCGGAAGTCCCCTTGGAAACACCATATATTTT. Filled out from reference TRBV9 and TRBJ1-3, the complete variable domain reads DSGVTQTPKHLITATGQRVTLRCSPRSGDLSVYWYQQSLDQGLQFLIQYYNGEERAKGNILERFSAQQFPDLHSELNLSSLELGDSALYFCASSFGSPLGNTIYFGEGSWLTVV.

The J gene is TRBJ1-6, the V gene TRBV19; TRBD1 is a possible D gene (6 bases). CDR1 is LNHDA, CDR2 SQIVND, per germline (reference sequence). The germline V and J ends were trimmed by 3 bases and 10 bases, with 19 bases remaining between them. The CDR3 is 16 amino acids. The CDR3, as DNA: TGTGCCAGTAGTATTGTGTCGGGGGGCGGACGATCACCCCTCCACTTT. Translating gives CASSIVSGGGRSPLHF. The full variable domain, with the rest looked up from reference TRBV19 and TRBJ1-6, is DGGITQSPKYLFRKEGQNVTLSCEQNLNHDAMYWYRQDPGQGLRLIYYSQIVNDFQKGDIAEGYSVSREKKESFPLTVTSAQKNPTAFYLCASSIVSGGGRSPLHFGNGTRLTVT.

The chain has TRBV3-1 (or the pseudogene TRBV3-2) and TRBJ2-1; D call uncertain. CDR3 length equals 13 residues. Germline V gives CDR1 LGHDT, CDR2 YNNKEL (reference sequence). The ends were cut back, 0 bases at V and 15 bases at J, with 15 bases in the middle. The CDR3 nucleotides read TGTGCCAGCAGCCAAGATGGCTGGAAAAACCCGTTCTTC. It specifies CASSQDGWKNPFF.

The rearrangement links TRBV6-5 to TRBJ1-1; possibly TRBD1 for D (5 bases). V was cut by 6 bases and J by 5 bases, with 16 bases left in between. Germline V gene data show CDR1 as MNHEY and CDR2 as SVGAGI. The CDR3 length is 14 residues. The CDR3 sequence is CASRRDSTRTEAFF. CDR3 bases: TGTGCCAGCAGACGGGACTCGACACGAACTGAAGCTTTCTTT.

The count of this clone is one. The rearrangement joins TRBV9 to TRBJ2-1, with TRBD2 identical over 8 bases. J lost 4 bases, V lost 3 bases, and 6 bases had no gene match. The germline CDR1 and CDR2 sequences are SGDLS and YYNGEE. CDR3 size: 15 residues. The CDR3 region has the DNA TGTGCCAGCAGCGCCACTAGCGGAGTTTACAATGAGCAGTTCTTC. Translated, it gives CASSATSGVYNEQFF. The full variable domain, its missing parts supplied by reference TRBV9 and TRBJ2-1, is DSGVTQTPKHLITATGQRVTLRCSPRSGDLSVYWYQQSLDQGLQFLIQYYNGEERAKGNILERFSAQQFPDLHSELNLSSLELGDSALYFCASSATSGVYNEQFFGPGTRLTVL.

The V gene is TRBV19, the J gene TRBJ2-5; 12 positions agree with TRBD1. With V trimmed by 3 bases and J by 6 bases, 11 bases remained unmatched. The CDR3 extends over 17 amino acids. Germline-derived CDR1 and CDR2 are LNHDA and SQIVND (reference sequence). The CDR3 sequence is CASSMIGTGGEGKTQYF. Written as DNA, the CDR3 is TGTGCCAGTAGTATGATCGGGACAGGGGGCGAGGGGAAGACCCAGTACTTC.

This rearrangement joins TRBV5-1 to TRBJ1-2, with D maybe TRBD1 (5 bases). Germline CDR1 SGHRS, CDR2 YFSETQ. V was pared by 4 bases and J by 8 bases, with 12 bases between. There are 12 residues in the CDR3. Written as DNA, the CDR3 is TGCGCCAGCAGCAGGGAGGGGATGGGCTACACCTTC. Protein sequence: CASSREGMGYTF.

The chain uses TRBV5-1 and TRBJ2-7; D is possibly TRBD2 (6 bases). CDR3 size: 16 residues. Trimming pared 1 base from V and 6 bases from J, leaving 20 bases between. Germline CDR1 is SGHRS and CDR2 is YFSETQ. CDR3 amino acids: CASSLSGRELGGEQYF. The CDR3 bases are TGCGCCAGCAGCTTGTCGGGACGAGAGCTCGGGGGCGAGCAGTACTTC.

This sequence joins TRBV5-4 and TRBJ1-2; D remains ambiguous. Trimming pared 1 base from V and 0 bases from J, leaving 10 bases between. CDR1 is SGHNT and CDR2 is YYREEE in the germline V gene (reference sequence). This CDR3 comprises 15 residues. CDR3 DNA: TGTGCCAGCAGCTTGCCTCGGGGATCTAACTATGGCTACACCTTC. Its protein product is CASSLPRGSNYGYTF.

V is TRBV3-1 (or the pseudogene TRBV3-2) and J is TRBJ2-7, with a possible D match to TRBD2 (5 bases). The CDR3 loop spans 15 amino acids. The V and J ends lost 1 base and 1 base respectively, with 11 bases between them. Germline loops: CDR1 LGHDT, CDR2 YNNKEL (reference sequence). The DNA for the CDR3 is TGTGCCAGCAGCCAAGGGATTGGCGGGTCCTACGAGCAGTACTTC. It encodes CASSQGIGGSYEQYF.

This chain uses TRBV2 with TRBJ2-7; D may match TRBD1 or TRBD2 (5 bases each). V lost 10 bases, J lost 4 bases, and 26 bases lay in between. Germline CDR1 and CDR2: SNHLY and FYNNEI. The CDR3 totals 16 residues. CDR3 residues: CATKVDRLGAEYEQYF. The CDR3 bases are TGTGCCACCAAAGTCGACAGACTCGGGGCCGAATACGAGCAGTACTTC.

The chain has TRBV6-5 and TRBJ1-5; D gene unclear. CDR3 length: 15 amino acids. The V gene lost 0 bases and the J gene lost 3 bases, with 9 bases spanning the gap. Germline CDR1 is MNHEY and CDR2 is SVGAGI. As DNA, the CDR3 is TGTGCCAGCAGTTACTCAGGGAGGGCCAATCAGCCCCAGCATTTT. Its protein product is CASSYSGRANQPQHF.

The rearrangement joins TRBV5-1 to TRBJ2-1; 7 bases match TRBD2. V shed 4 bases and J 9 bases; nucleotides not matched to a gene: 16. Germline V gene lookup returns CDR1 SGHRS and CDR2 YFSETQ. CDR3 length: 16 amino acids. The CDR3: CASSPNAAGVVSEQFF. The CDR3 nucleotides are TGCGCCAGCAGCCCAAATGCGGCGGGAGTCGTTTCTGAGCAGTTCTTC.

V gene TRBV10-1 combines with J gene TRBJ2-1; possible D gene TRBD1, 5 bases. CDR1 and CDR2 from the germline V gene are WNHNN and SYGVQD (reference sequence). The CDR3 runs 15 residues. V dropped 4 bases and J dropped 3 bases, with 13 bases sitting between them. For the CDR3, the DNA is TGCGCCAGCAGTGCGACACGCACAGGCTACAATGAGCAGTTCTTC. Its translation is CASSATRTGYNEQFF.

The V gene is TRBV6-5, the J gene TRBJ1-2, with no clear D. V was cut by 5 bases and J by 2 bases, with 12 bases left in between. The CDR3 is 14 residues long. Germline loops: CDR1 MNHEY, CDR2 SVGAGI. The CDR3 DNA sequence: TGTGCCAGCAGTCCCCGGGGTACGAACTATGGCTACACCTTC. It codes for CASSPRGTNYGYTF.

The chain uses TRBV25-1 and TRBJ1-1, with D perhaps matching TRBD1 (5 bases). Trimming removed 3 bases at V and 5 bases at J, with 16 bases between. Per germline, CDR1 MGHDK and CDR2 SYGVNS. The CDR3 runs 15 residues. For the CDR3, the DNA is TGTGCCAGCAGTGACCCTGACAGAGGGACGACTGAAGCTTTCTTT. It specifies CASSDPDRGTTEAFF.

The chain links TRBV5-1 to TRBJ1-1, with D possibly TRBD1 on 5 matching bases. Trimming shortened V by 0 bases and J by 5 bases, and 14 bases separated the two germline ends. The CDR3 consists of 15 residues. Germline loops: CDR1 SGHRS, CDR2 YFSETQ. The CDR3 loop is CASSLAQGRGTEAFF. CDR3 in DNA: TGCGCCAGCAGCTTGGCGCAGGGAAGAGGAACTGAAGCTTTCTTT.

The chain is built from TRBV6-5 and TRBJ1-5; TRBD1 is a possible D gene (5 bases). The CDR3 is made up of 13 amino acids. V was cut by 8 bases and J by 5 bases, with 13 bases left in between. Germline V gene lookup returns CDR1 MNHEY and CDR2 SVGAGI. The DNA for the CDR3 is TGTGCCAGCTCCGTGGCGGGGGATCAGCCCCAGCATTTT. Its translation: CASSVAGDQPQHF.

This sequence joins TRBV19 and TRBJ1-5; no clear D gene. Germline values: CDR1 LNHDA, CDR2 SQIVND (reference sequence). This CDR3 is 13 amino acids long. Trimming shortened V by 8 bases and J by 0 bases, and 8 bases separated the two germline ends. This CDR3 reads CASSDDSNQPQHF. DNA of the CDR3: TGTGCCAGTTCTGACGATAGCAATCAGCCCCAGCATTTT.

The chain is built from TRBV5-1 and TRBJ2-5; 9 bases match TRBD2. Germline values: CDR1 SGHRS, CDR2 YFSETQ. V lost 4 bases and J lost 1; bases outside the gene matches: 8. CDR3 size: 16 residues. The chain's CDR3 is CASSPGLTSGQETQYF. In DNA, the CDR3 is TGCGCCAGCAGCCCAGGATTGACTAGCGGCCAAGAGACCCAGTACTTC. Using reference TRBV5-1 and TRBJ2-5 for the parts outside the CDR3, the full variable domain is KAGVTQTPRYLIKTRGQQVTLSCSPISGHRSVSWYQQTPGQGLQFLFEYFSETQRNKGNFPGRFSGRQFSNSRSEMNVSTLELGDSALYLCASSPGLTSGQETQYFGPGTRLLVL.

This clone was seen once. The V and J genes are TRBV6-6 and TRBJ1-5; D possibly corresponds to TRBD1 (6 bases). Per the germline V gene, CDR1 is MNHNY and CDR2 is SVGAGI (reference sequence). The length of the CDR3 is 14 residues. V lost 6 bases and J 6 bases, leaving 15 bases between the germline ends. The CDR3 DNA reads TGTGCCAGCAGGGCCAGGGGCGCGATTCAGCCCCAGCATTTT. This gives the protein CASRARGAIQPQHF.

The chain uses TRBV3-1 (or the pseudogene TRBV3-2) and TRBJ2-3; D gene unclear. This CDR3 comprises 14 residues. Per germline, CDR1 LGHDT and CDR2 YNNKEL (reference sequence). V gave up 4 bases and J gave up 5 bases, with 13 bases separating them. The CDR3 loop reads CASSPPARRDTQYF. The CDR3 bases are TGTGCCAGCAGCCCCCCGGCCCGACGAGATACGCAGTATTTT.